This T cell receptor (beta chain) was recorded in a study of blood T cell repertoires in COVID-19. Study summary: Spain, Italy and the United States supplied samples that represented acute and convalescent COVID-19. The cDNA or gDNA used as material had been derived from T cells, B-cell-depleted T cells, or PBMCs.

In the original processing: Researchers report that nucleated cell counts were estimated from reference gene primer amplification. Using immunoSEQ multiplex PCR, the repertoire was profiled, and TCRdb retains in-frame clones only, with some absent. Clonal size and the V and J genes are those of that table, whereas D and trimming came from the DNA. The sample comprises about 63,000 clones, 80% to 90% of which are singletons, and 12% rests with the top ten. Per the germline V gene, CDR1 is MNHEY and CDR2 is SMNVEV (reference sequence). Trimming cost V 6 bases and J 7 bases; bases outside gene matches: 10. The CDR3 loop spans 14 amino acids. This clone was picked up one time.

The source material was peripheral blood. This sequence joins TRBV27 and TRBJ2-5, with 8 positions matching TRBD1. The sequence was collected from a human donor in a cohort sampled during active COVID-19. The CDR3, as DNA: TGTGCCAGCAGGGTCCAGGGGGCGAGGGGGACCCAGTACTTC. Amino acids: CASRVQGARGTQYF.